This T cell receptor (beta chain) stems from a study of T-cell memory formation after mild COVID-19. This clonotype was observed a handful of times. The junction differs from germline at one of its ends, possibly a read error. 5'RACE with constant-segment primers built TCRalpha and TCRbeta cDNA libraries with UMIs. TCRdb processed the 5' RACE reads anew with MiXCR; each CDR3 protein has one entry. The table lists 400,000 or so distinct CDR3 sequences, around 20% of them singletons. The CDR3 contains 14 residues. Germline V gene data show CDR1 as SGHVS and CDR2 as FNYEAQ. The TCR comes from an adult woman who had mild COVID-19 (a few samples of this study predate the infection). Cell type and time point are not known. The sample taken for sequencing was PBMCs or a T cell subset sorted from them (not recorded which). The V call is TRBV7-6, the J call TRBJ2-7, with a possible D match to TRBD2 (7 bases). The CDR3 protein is CASSPTRGADEKYF. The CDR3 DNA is TGTGCCAGCAGCCCCACTCGGGGGGCAGACGAGAAGTACTTC.